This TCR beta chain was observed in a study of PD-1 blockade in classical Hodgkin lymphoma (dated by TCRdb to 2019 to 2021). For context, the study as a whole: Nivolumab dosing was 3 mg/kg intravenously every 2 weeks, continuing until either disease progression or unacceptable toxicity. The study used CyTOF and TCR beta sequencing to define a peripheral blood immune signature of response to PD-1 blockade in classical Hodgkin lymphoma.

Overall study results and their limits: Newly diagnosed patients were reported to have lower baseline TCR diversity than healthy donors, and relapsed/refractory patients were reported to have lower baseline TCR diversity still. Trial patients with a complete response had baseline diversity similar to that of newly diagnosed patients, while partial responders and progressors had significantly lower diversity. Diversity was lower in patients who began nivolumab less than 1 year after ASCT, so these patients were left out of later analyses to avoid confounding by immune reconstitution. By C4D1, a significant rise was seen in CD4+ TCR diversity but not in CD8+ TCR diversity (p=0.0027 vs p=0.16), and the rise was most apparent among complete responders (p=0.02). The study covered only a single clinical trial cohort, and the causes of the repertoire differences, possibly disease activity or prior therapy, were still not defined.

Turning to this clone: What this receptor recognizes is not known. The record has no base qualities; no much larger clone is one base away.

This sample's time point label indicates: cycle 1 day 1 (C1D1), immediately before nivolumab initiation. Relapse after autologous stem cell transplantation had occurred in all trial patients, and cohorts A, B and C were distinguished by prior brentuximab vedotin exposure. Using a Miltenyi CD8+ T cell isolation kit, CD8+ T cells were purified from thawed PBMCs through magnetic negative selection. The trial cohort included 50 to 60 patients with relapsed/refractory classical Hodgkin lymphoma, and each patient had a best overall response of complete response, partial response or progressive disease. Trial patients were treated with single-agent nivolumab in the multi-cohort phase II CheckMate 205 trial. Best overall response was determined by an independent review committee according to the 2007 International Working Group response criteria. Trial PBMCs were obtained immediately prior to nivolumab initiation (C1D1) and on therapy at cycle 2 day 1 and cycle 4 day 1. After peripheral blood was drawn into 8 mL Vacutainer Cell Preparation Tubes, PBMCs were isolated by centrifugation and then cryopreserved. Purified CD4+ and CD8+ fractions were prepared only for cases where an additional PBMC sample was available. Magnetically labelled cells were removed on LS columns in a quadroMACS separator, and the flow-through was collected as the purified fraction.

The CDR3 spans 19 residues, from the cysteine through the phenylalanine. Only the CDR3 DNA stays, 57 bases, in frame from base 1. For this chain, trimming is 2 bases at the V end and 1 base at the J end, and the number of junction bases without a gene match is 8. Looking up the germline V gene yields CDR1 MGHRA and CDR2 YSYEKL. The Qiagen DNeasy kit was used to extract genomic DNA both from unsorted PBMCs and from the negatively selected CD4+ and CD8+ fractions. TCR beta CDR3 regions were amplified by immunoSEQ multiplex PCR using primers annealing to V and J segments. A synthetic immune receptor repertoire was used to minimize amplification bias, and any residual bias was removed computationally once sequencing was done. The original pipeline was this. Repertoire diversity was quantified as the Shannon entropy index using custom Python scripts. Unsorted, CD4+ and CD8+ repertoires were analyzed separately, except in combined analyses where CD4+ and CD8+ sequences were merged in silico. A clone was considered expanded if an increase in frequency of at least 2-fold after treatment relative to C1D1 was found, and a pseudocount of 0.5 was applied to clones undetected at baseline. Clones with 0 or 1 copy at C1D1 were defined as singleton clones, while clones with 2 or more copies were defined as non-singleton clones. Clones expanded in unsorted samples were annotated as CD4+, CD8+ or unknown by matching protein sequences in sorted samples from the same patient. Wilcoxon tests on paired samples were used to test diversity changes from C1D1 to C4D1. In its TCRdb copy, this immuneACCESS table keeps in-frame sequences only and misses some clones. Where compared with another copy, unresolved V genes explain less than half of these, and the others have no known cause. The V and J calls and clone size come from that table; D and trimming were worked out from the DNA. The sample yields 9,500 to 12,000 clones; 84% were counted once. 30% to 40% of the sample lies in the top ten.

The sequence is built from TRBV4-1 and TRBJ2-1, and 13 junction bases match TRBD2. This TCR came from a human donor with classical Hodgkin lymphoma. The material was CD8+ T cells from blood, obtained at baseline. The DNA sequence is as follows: TGCGCCAGCAGCCAAAGAGCCCCACTAGCGGGAGGGTCCTACAATGAGCAGTTCTTC. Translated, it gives CASSQRAPLAGGSYNEQFF.